This is a list of T cell receptor beta chains from one sample in a study of cytomegalovirus exposure and HLA in healthy donors. Clones were sequenced by immunoSEQ multiplex PCR, and TCRdb holds only the in-frame ones, with some missing. The sample lists 100,000 to 150,000 clones, 78% occurring once. The source material was PBMCs. The source is a woman aged 40 to 50 in good health and CMV-seronegative. Each CDR3 is given with its conserved first and last residue. Fields, in order: CDR3 length, J gene, V gene, D gene, clone size, CDR3 protein, CDR3 DNA. The D gene is left open where the match is weak. Size values are once, few and many counts, or a class for expanded clones, and some rows have none.

length: 13; J: TRBJ2-1; V: TRBV19; D: NA; size: NA; CDR3: CASSPTGSGEQFF; DNA: TGTGCCAGTAGCCCGACTGGAAGTGGTGAGCAGTTCTTC
length: 15; J: TRBJ2-7; V: TRBV19; D: TRBD2; size: NA; CDR3: CASSLGLAGAGEQYF; DNA: TGTGCCAGTAGTTTGGGACTAGCGGGAGCGGGGGAGCAGTACTTC
length: 13; J: TRBJ1-1; V: TRBV5-6; D: NA; size: NA; CDR3: CASSPDKYTEAFF; DNA: TGTGCCAGCAGCCCCGACAAGTACACTGAAGCTTTCTTT
length: 16; J: TRBJ2-1; V: TRBV6-6; D: TRBD2; size: NA; CDR3: CASSLIAGGGDNEQFF; DNA: TGTGCCAGCAGTCTTATAGCGGGAGGAGGAGACAATGAGCAGTTCTTC
length: 17; J: TRBJ1-1; V: TRBV27; D: TRBD1; size: once; CDR3: CASSFRGQGYMNTEAFF; DNA: TGTGCCAGCAGTTTCCGGGGACAGGGCTACATGAACACTGAAGCTTTCTTT
length: 15; J: TRBJ1-5; V: TRBV4-2; D: TRBD1; size: NA; CDR3: CASSQDQGAGQPQHF; DNA: TGTGCCAGCAGCCAGGACCAGGGGGCAGGTCAGCCCCAGCATTTT
length: 16; J: TRBJ2-1; V: TRBV19; D: NA; size: NA; CDR3: CASSPPPAGAFNEQFF; DNA: TGTGCCAGTAGTCCCCCCCCCGCGGGGGCCTTCAATGAGCAGTTCTTC
length: 17; J: TRBJ2-2; V: TRBV27; D: TRBD1; size: NA; CDR3: CASSSSGQGLNTGELFF; DNA: TGTGCCAGCAGCTCCTCGGGACAGGGACTTAACACCGGGGAGCTGTTTTTT
length: 14; J: TRBJ2-1; V: TRBV5-1; D: NA; size: NA; CDR3: CASSLLGGHNEQFF; DNA: TGCGCCAGCAGCTTACTTGGGGGCCACAATGAGCAGTTCTTC
length: 16; J: TRBJ1-6; V: TRBV5-1; D: NA; size: NA; CDR3: CASSLIEAGDNSPLHF; DNA: TGCGCCAGCAGCTTGATAGAGGCAGGGGATAATTCACCCCTCCACTTT